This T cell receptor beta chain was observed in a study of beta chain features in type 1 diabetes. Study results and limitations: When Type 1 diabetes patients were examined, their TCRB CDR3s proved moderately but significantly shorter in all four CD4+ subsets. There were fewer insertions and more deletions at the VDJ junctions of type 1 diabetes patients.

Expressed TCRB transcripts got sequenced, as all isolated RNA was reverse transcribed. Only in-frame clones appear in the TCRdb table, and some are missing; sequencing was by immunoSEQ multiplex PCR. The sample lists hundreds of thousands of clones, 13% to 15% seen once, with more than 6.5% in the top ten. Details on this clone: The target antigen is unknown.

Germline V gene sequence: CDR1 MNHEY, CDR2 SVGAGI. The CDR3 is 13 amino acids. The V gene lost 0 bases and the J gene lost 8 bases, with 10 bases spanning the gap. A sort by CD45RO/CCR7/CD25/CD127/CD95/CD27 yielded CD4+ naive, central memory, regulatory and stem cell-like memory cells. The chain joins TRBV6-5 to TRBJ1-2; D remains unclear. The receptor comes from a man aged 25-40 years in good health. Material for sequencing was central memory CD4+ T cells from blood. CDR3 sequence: CASSYSKVGGYTF. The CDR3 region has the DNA TGTGCCAGCAGTTACTCGAAGGTCGGCGGCTACACCTTC.